The 24 T cell receptor beta chains reported below all come from one sample, sequenced in a study of blood T cell repertoires in COVID-19. Some clones are missing from TCRdb's copy, which holds only in-frame ones; the method was immunoSEQ multiplex PCR. This table has more than 400,000 clones, 75% to 90% appearing once. Sequencing was performed on PBMCs or T cells enriched from blood (not recorded which). The receptor set was obtained from a woman aged 18-29 years who had recovered from COVID-19.

The genes are TRBV11-2 and TRBJ2-3, with 7 bases aligning to TRBD2. After removal of 0 bases from V and 2 bases from J, the junction contained 5 bases not matched to a gene. Germline assignment: CDR1 SGHAT and CDR2 FQNNGV. CDR3 length equals 16 residues. This chain's CDR3 is CASSLDLGGTTDTQYF. The DNA of the CDR3 is TGTGCCAGCAGCTTAGATTTGGGGGGGACCACAGATACGCAGTATTTT.

The rearrangement uses TRBV7-9 and TRBJ1-1; 8 bases fit TRBD1. The germline CDR1 and CDR2 sequences are SEHNR and FQNEAQ (reference sequence). V trimming: 2 bases; J trimming: 1 base; junction bases outside the gene matches: 9. This CDR3 has 17 residues. The CDR3, as DNA: TGTGCCAGCAGCTTAATATATACAGGGGGGTGGAACACTGAAGCTTTCTTT. Translation: CASSLIYTGGWNTEAFF.

The chain joins TRBV3-1 (or the pseudogene TRBV3-2) to TRBJ1-1; TRBD1 might be the D (5 bases). Trimming took 3 bases from V and 10 from J, leaving 12 bases between them. Germline CDR1 is LGHDT and CDR2 is YNNKEL (reference sequence). The CDR3 totals 12 residues. The CDR3 protein is CASSQGHSGAFF. CDR3 in DNA: TGTGCCAGCAGCCAGGGGCACTCAGGAGCTTTCTTT.

The chain has TRBV3-1 (or the pseudogene TRBV3-2) and TRBJ1-2; D call uncertain. There are 13 residues in the CDR3. V was trimmed by 0 bases and J by 7 bases, leaving 9 bases between them. CDR1 is LGHDT, CDR2 YNNKEL, per germline (reference sequence). CDR3 residues: CASSQDHLRGYTF. CDR3 DNA: TGTGCCAGCAGCCAAGACCATCTACGTGGCTACACCTTC.

The rearrangement uses TRBV4-1 and TRBJ1-1; 7 bases map to TRBD1. J was trimmed by 0 bases and V by 2 bases; bases with no gene match: 9. The CDR3 loop spans 17 amino acids. CDR1 and CDR2 (germline): MGHRA, YSYEKL. The CDR3 region has the DNA TGCGCCAGCAGCCAAAATAATCTCGGGACAGTGAACACTGAAGCTTTCTTT. Residues: CASSQNNLGTVNTEAFF.

J is TRBJ1-1 and V is TRBV6-5, with 12 nucleotides matching TRBD1. V shed 5 bases, J shed 6 bases, and the junction held 7 bases outside the gene matches. Germline V gene lookup returns CDR1 MNHEY and CDR2 SVGAGI. The CDR3 totals 15 residues. For the CDR3, the DNA is TGTGCCAGCAGTCCCGGGACAGGGGGCGAGGCTGAAGCTTTCTTT. The encoded protein is CASSPGTGGEAEAFF.

This clone appeared once. The chain combines TRBV4-1 with TRBJ1-4; D is ambiguous. There are 16 residues in the CDR3. The germline CDR1 and CDR2 sequences are MGHRA and YSYEKL. V lost 3 bases and J lost 8, with 19 bases in between. CDR3 nucleotide sequence: TGCGCCAGCAGCCAGTTGCGCGGGAGCCAAACGGAAAAACTGTTTTTT. Its protein is CASSQLRGSQTEKLFF.

CDR3 sequence: CASSPKSGANNEQFF. The CDR3 coding sequence is TGTGCCAGCAGCCCAAAGAGCGGAGCTAACAATGAGCAGTTCTTC. The V gene is TRBV7-2, the J gene TRBJ2-1, with a weak D call TRBD2 (5 bases). This CDR3 comprises 15 residues. CDR1 and CDR2 from the germline V gene are SGHTA and FQGNSA. Trimming stripped 5 bases from V and 5 bases from J, with 16 bases between.

The chain couples TRBV24-1 to TRBJ1-2, with D possibly matching TRBD1 (6 bases). Per germline, CDR1 KGHDR and CDR2 SFDVKD. V dropped 4 bases and J dropped 4 bases, with 9 bases sitting between them. The CDR3 length is 13 residues. The CDR3 loop reads CATSDQGTYGYTF. The CDR3 region has the DNA TGTGCCACCAGTGACCAGGGGACCTATGGCTACACCTTC.

The chain links TRBV5-8 to TRBJ1-2; 10 nucleotides align to TRBD1. This CDR3 is 15 amino acids long. The J segment lost 6 bases and the V segment lost 2 bases, leaving 7 bases of the junction unmatched. CDR1 is SGHTS and CDR2 is YDEGEE in the germline V gene. The CDR3 region has the DNA TGTGCCAGCAGCTTAAGGTGGGACAGGGGAAATGGCTACACCTTC. Translation gives CASSLRWDRGNGYTF. Supplemented by reference TRBV5-8 and TRBJ1-2, the full variable domain reads EAGVTQSPTHLIKTRGQQATLRCSPISGHTSVYWYQQALGLGLQFLLWYDEGEERNRGNFPPRFSGRQFPNYSSELNVNALELEDSALYLCASSLRWDRGNGYTFGSGTRLTVV.

V usage is TRBV4-1 and J usage is TRBJ1-1, with unresolved D. In germline, CDR1 is MGHRA, CDR2 YSYEKL. The CDR3 length is 15 residues. V lost 4 bases, J lost 1 base, and 13 bases lay in between. CDR3 DNA: TGCGCCAGCAGCCCCCGGGGAGTTTCGAACACTGAAGCTTTCTTT. Translated, it gives CASSPRGVSNTEAFF.

The J gene is TRBJ2-2, the V gene TRBV7-2; 8 bases match TRBD2. The CDR3 has 15 residues. In germline, CDR1 is SGHTA, CDR2 FQGNSA. V lost 5 bases and J lost 8; bases outside the gene matches: 10. CDR3 protein: CASSPAGARRGELFF. The CDR3, as DNA: TGTGCCAGCAGCCCAGCGGGAGCCCGACGGGGGGAGCTGTTTTTT.

V and J are TRBV4-1 and TRBJ1-2; D perhaps matches TRBD1 (5 bases). Germline V gene data show CDR1 as MGHRA and CDR2 as YSYEKL. Trimming took 5 bases from V and 8 from J, leaving 18 bases between them. The CDR3 is 14 amino acids. As DNA, the CDR3 is TGCGCCAGCAGCGAGGTTTTAGGGGAGGGGGGCTACACCTTC. It encodes CASSEVLGEGGYTF.

This chain uses TRBV7-9 with TRBJ1-4; D might be TRBD1 (5 bases). CDR3 length: 14 residues. V was clipped by 5 bases and J by 1 base, with 8 bases between them. The V gene's germline CDR1 is SEHNR and CDR2 FQNEAQ (reference sequence). DNA of the CDR3: TGTGCCAGCAGCCTGACAGTAACTAATGAAAAACTGTTTTTT. Its protein product is CASSLTVTNEKLFF.

The chain recombines TRBV25-1 with TRBJ1-1; weak D call: TRBD1 (6 bases). Deletions cut 3 bases from V and 13 bases from J, with 21 bases between. The CDR3 is 14 amino acids. CDR1 and CDR2 (germline): MGHDK, SYGVNS. CDR3 nucleotides: TGTGCCAGCAGTGATCAGGGGAACCGGGCCGGCGGTTTCTTT. Translation gives CASSDQGNRAGGFF. The whole variable domain, filled in from reference TRBV25-1 and TRBJ1-1, reads EADIYQTPRYLVIGTGKKITLECSQTMGHDKMYWYQQDPGMELHLIHYSYGVNSTEKGDLSSESTVSRIRTEHFPLTLESARPSHTSQYLCASSDQGNRAGGFFGQGTRLTVV.

This clone turned up a few times. The chain employs TRBV28 and TRBJ2-1; TRBD1 matches at 8 bases. The CDR3 is 16 residues long. CDR1 MDHEN and CDR2 SYDVKM come from the germline V gene. V was pared by 4 bases and J by 5 bases, with 10 bases of the junction left unmatched. CDR3 DNA: TGTGCCAGCAGTTCCTCCGGGACAGGACAAAACAATGAGCAGTTCTTC. It yields the protein CASSSSGTGQNNEQFF.

This clone was observed a single time. This chain connects TRBV30 to TRBJ1-3; D remains ambiguous. V lost 5 bases, J lost 2 bases, and 10 bases lay in between. Per germline, CDR1 GTSNPN and CDR2 SVGIG (reference sequence). CDR3 length: 13 amino acids. The CDR3 DNA reads as TGTGCCTGGCAGAGTCTAGCTGGAAACACCATATATTTT. Protein sequence: CAWQSLAGNTIYF.

This clone has a handful of counts. V is TRBV27 and J is TRBJ1-1; no definite D call. Germline V gene data show CDR1 as MNHEY and CDR2 as SMNVEV (reference sequence). The CDR3 contains 17 residues. V was shortened by 2 bases and J by 4 bases, with 20 bases between the two germline ends. DNA for the CDR3: TGTGCCAGCAGTTTAAACCGCCCAGGAGTTCGGGGCACTGAAGCTTTCTTT. It translates to CASSLNRPGVRGTEAFF.

The rearrangement uses TRBV5-6 and TRBJ1-2; TRBD1 is a possible D gene (6 bases). V dropped 2 bases and J dropped 5 bases, with 13 bases sitting between them. Germline lookup yields CDR1 SGHDT and CDR2 YYEEEE. CDR3 length equals 14 residues. The DNA for the CDR3 is TGTGCCAGCAGCTTTAGACAGGCTTTGTATGGCTACACCTTC. Translated: CASSFRQALYGYTF.

V gene TRBV27 combines with J gene TRBJ1-6; 12 positions match TRBD1. CDR1 MNHEY and CDR2 SMNVEV come from the germline V gene (reference sequence). The CDR3 contains 13 residues. V trimming: 6 bases; J trimming: 13 bases; junction bases outside the gene matches: 4. The CDR3 region has the DNA TGTGCCAGCAGCGGGACAGGGGGCATGCCCCTCCACTTT. Translating gives CASSGTGGMPLHF.

This clone showed up many times. The rearrangement links TRBV30 to TRBJ2-3; 7 positions match TRBD2. CDR1 and CDR2 (germline): GTSNPN, SVGIG (reference sequence). CDR3 size: 12 residues. V dropped 5 bases and J dropped 1; count of bases not matched to a gene: 0. CDR3 in amino acids: CAWRGGTDTQYF. The CDR3 DNA follows: TGTGCCTGGCGGGGGGGCACAGATACGCAGTATTTT.

The V gene is TRBV27, the J gene TRBJ2-3; D call uncertain. V lost 6 bases, J lost 1 base, and 14 bases lay in between. Per germline, CDR1 MNHEY and CDR2 SMNVEV (reference sequence). The CDR3 has 15 amino acids. CDR3 protein: CASSLVPGGTDTQYF. CDR3 coding DNA: TGTGCCAGCAGCCTCGTCCCCGGAGGCACAGATACGCAGTATTTT.

The rearrangement uses TRBV20-1 and TRBJ2-1; 7 bases match TRBD1. The junction had 7 bases not matched to a gene; V was cut back by 3 bases and J by 8 bases. The germline CDR1 and CDR2 sequences are DFQATT and SNEGSKA (reference sequence). The CDR3 is made up of 13 amino acids. The CDR3, as DNA: TGCAGTGCTAGTCCAGACAGGGATGATGAGCAGTTCTTC. Translation gives CSASPDRDDEQFF.

The chain couples TRBV11-2 to TRBJ1-3, with a weak D call TRBD1 (5 bases). CDR1 and CDR2 (germline): SGHAT, FQNNGV. The CDR3 contains 17 residues. Between the trimmed V and J ends, which lost 4 bases and 4 bases, there was a span of 20 bases. Written as DNA, the CDR3 is TGTGCCAGCAGCTACGGCGGGACTTATGGCACGGGAAACACCATATATTTT. Its translation: CASSYGGTYGTGNTIYF.